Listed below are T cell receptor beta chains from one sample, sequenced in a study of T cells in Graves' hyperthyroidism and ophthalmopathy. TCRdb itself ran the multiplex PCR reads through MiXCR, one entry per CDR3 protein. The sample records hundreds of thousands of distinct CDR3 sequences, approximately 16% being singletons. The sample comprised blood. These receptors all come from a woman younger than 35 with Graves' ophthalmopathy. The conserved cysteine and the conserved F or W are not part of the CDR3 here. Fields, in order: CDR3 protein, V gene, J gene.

CDR3: ASSLLSATLEAF; V: TRBV7-2; J: TRBJ1-1
CDR3: SATQDRVEKLF; V: TRBV20-1; J: TRBJ1-4
CDR3: SAATSHDYEQY; V: TRBV29-1; J: TRBJ2-7
CDR3: ASSYSTRERSDTQY; V: TRBV6-2/TRBV6-3; J: TRBJ2-3
CDR3: ASSSANPEGYT; V: TRBV7-9; J: TRBJ1-2
CDR3: SITPGGLDTQY; V: TRBV29-1; J: TRBJ2-3
CDR3: ASSQLGTSGSVADTQY; V: TRBV7-9; J: TRBJ2-3
CDR3: ASRKGLWDRLSGYT; V: TRBV6-2/TRBV6-3; J: TRBJ1-2
CDR3: SAYWGGAGSTDTQY; V: TRBV20-1; J: TRBJ2-3
CDR3: ASSARGSGRADEQY; V: TRBV3-1; J: TRBJ2-7
CDR3: SARAASGLDTQY; V: TRBV20-1; J: TRBJ2-3
CDR3: ASSTYGGNEQF; V: TRBV19; J: TRBJ2-1
CDR3: ASSSDNREKLF; V: TRBV6-1; J: TRBJ1-4
CDR3: ASSLSRTGLDQPQH; V: TRBV2; J: TRBJ1-5
CDR3: ASSEGGLGTEAF; V: TRBV6-1; J: TRBJ1-1
CDR3: ASSLGGAGSPLH; V: TRBV7-8; J: TRBJ1-6
CDR3: ASSLGWGTGGVTEAF; V: TRBV28; J: TRBJ1-1
CDR3: ASSREGGRDSTDTQY; V: TRBV9; J: TRBJ2-3
CDR3: ATGGDRLNTEAF; V: TRBV15; J: TRBJ1-1
CDR3: ASSSRLGQKNTEAF; V: TRBV12-3/TRBV12-4; J: TRBJ1-1
CDR3: ASSLTLRLQQETQY; V: TRBV7-3; J: TRBJ2-5
CDR3: ASSFGSDRVYGYT; V: TRBV28; J: TRBJ1-2
CDR3: ASSLRGLITDTQY; V: TRBV28; J: TRBJ2-3
CDR3: AIRPFNSPGELF; V: TRBV10-3; J: TRBJ2-2
CDR3: ASSQGLAGAGYEQY; V: TRBV3-1; J: TRBJ2-7
CDR3: AWSISSYNSPLH; V: TRBV30; J: TRBJ1-6
CDR3: ASSIGTGWNIQY; V: TRBV19; J: TRBJ2-4
CDR3: ASSSRLRTSGGKETQY; V: TRBV7-9; J: TRBJ2-5
CDR3: ASTSGRGNTEAF; V: TRBV12-3/TRBV12-4; J: TRBJ1-1
CDR3: ASSWGQGRDQETQY; V: TRBV27; J: TRBJ2-5
CDR3: ASRPGTASSGANVLT; V: TRBV6-1; J: TRBJ2-6
CDR3: ASRTQGIPYEQY; V: TRBV5-6; J: TRBJ2-7
CDR3: ASSQSEAGYTGELF; V: TRBV28; J: TRBJ2-2
CDR3: ASSLAARTEAF; V: TRBV7-9; J: TRBJ1-1
CDR3: SARPGAHGYT; V: TRBV20-1; J: TRBJ1-2
CDR3: ASSLGPTGAGANVLT; V: TRBV5-1; J: TRBJ2-6
CDR3: ASSISRDLTSSEQF; V: TRBV7-3; J: TRBJ2-1
CDR3: ASSARINEKLF; V: TRBV25-1; J: TRBJ1-4
CDR3: ASSQEGSGGRNTGELF; V: TRBV4-1; J: TRBJ2-2
CDR3: ASSLDRENEQF; V: TRBV7-7; J: TRBJ2-1
CDR3: ASSQVGPPGANTEAF; V: TRBV4-1; J: TRBJ1-1
CDR3: ASSFLKKTDTQY; V: TRBV6-2/TRBV6-3; J: TRBJ2-3
CDR3: ASSVGTGRSYEQY; V: TRBV10-2; J: TRBJ2-7
CDR3: ASSLGNRGPDTQY; V: TRBV11-2; J: TRBJ2-3
CDR3: ASSLQVSSYNEQF; V: TRBV27; J: TRBJ2-1
CDR3: ASSLNNNRVNTEAF; V: TRBV7-3; J: TRBJ1-1
CDR3: ASSMSTVVGYT; V: TRBV19; J: TRBJ1-2
CDR3: ASRGAWFNTEAF; V: TRBV4-1; J: TRBJ1-1
CDR3: ASSQAPRGQY; V: TRBV3-1; J: TRBJ2-3
CDR3: ASSSGTYTNYGYT; V: TRBV28; J: TRBJ1-2
CDR3: ASSPSDLPETQY; V: TRBV3-1; J: TRBJ2-5
CDR3: ASSLGLTNTGELF; V: TRBV12-3/TRBV12-4; J: TRBJ2-2
CDR3: ASSSGTGGSYNEQF; V: TRBV7-9; J: TRBJ2-1
CDR3: ASSPPTSGGPDTQY; V: TRBV6-1; J: TRBJ2-3
CDR3: ASSQGAGEAF; V: TRBV2; J: TRBJ1-1